This TCR beta chain was captured by sequencing in a study of T cells in Graves' hyperthyroidism and ophthalmopathy. Regarding the study as a whole: Blood also contained most expanded thyroid clonotypes above 0.001.

Germline CDR1 SGHRS, CDR2 YFSETQ. The ends were cut back, 4 bases at V and 5 bases at J, with 10 bases in the middle. This CDR3 is built from 13 residues. In regard to this clonotype: Its antigen is not identified.

Amplified TCR beta CDR3 regions derived from RNA transcripts. The HTBI primer set was used in a first-round RT-PCR of the TCR CDR3. Using its own MiXCR run on the multiplex PCR reads, TCRdb lists one record per CDR3 protein. The data contain about 590,000 distinct CDR3 sequences, 13% to 15% of them seen just once; the ten biggest clones take up roughly 7.1%. The V and J genes are TRBV5-1 and TRBJ1-5; D might be TRBD1 (5 bases). The source is a woman aged 18-29 years with Graves' ophthalmopathy. The specimen sequenced was blood. CDR3 sequence reads: CASSQEGDQPQHF. DNA of the CDR3: TGCGCCAGCAGCCAGGAAGGGGATCAGCCCCAGCATTTT.